The clone carrying this T cell receptor beta chain has just a few counts. The antigen is unknown. The isolated RNA, all of it, was reverse transcribed, so expressed TCRB transcripts were what got sequenced. The method was immunoSEQ multiplex PCR; TCRdb's version includes in-frame clones alone and lacks a portion of them. This table has some 410,000 clones, approximately 15% appearing once. Trimming pared 4 bases from V and 4 bases from J, leaving 14 bases between. The CDR3 covers 15 residues. Germline V CDR1 and CDR2: SGHTA, FQGNSA. This record comes from a study of beta chain features in type 1 diabetes. Notes on the study in general: VDJ junctions sequenced from type 1 diabetes patients showed fewer insertions and more deletions. When Type 1 diabetes patients were examined, their TCRB CDR3s proved moderately but significantly shorter in all four CD4+ subsets.

Averaging approximately 0.11 L, one heparinised blood draw was given by each donor. Isolation of CD4+ naive, central memory, regulatory and stem cell-like memory cells was achieved by sorting via CD45RO/CCR7/CD25/CD127/CD95/CD27. The chain carries TRBV7-2 and TRBJ1-5; perhaps TRBD1 as D (5 bases). The specimen was naive CD4+ T cells from blood. This TCR derives from a man aged 25-45 years in good health. CDR3 nucleotide sequence: TGTGCCAGCAGCTCGATTGCAGGGACTAATCAGCCCCAGCATTTT. Amino acid sequence: CASSSIAGTNQPQHF.